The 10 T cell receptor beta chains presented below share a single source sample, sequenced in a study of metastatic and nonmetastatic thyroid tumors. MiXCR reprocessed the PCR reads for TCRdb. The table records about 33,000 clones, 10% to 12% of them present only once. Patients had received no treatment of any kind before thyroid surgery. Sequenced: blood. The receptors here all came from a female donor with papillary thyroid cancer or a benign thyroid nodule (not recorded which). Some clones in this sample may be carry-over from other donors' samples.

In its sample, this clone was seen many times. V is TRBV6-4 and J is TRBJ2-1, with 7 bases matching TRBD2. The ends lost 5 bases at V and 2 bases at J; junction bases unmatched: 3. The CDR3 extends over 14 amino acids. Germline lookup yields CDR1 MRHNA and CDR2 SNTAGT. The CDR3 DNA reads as TGTGCCAGCAGTCCGGGAGGCACCTACAATGAGCAGTTCTTC. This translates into CASSPGGTYNEQFF.

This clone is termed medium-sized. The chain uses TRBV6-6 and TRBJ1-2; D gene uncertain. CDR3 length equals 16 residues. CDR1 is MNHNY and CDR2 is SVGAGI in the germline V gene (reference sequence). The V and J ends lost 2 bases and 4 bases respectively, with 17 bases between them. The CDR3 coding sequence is TGTGCCAGCAGTTACCTACGAGGGCGGGAGTCCTATGGCTACACCTTC. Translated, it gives CASSYLRGRESYGYTF.

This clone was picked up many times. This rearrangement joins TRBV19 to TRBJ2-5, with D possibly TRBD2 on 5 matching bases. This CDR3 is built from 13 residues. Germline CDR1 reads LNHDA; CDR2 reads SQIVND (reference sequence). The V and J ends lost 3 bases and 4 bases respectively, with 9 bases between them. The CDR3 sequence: CASSMRVGETQYF. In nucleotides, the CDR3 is TGTGCCAGTAGTATGCGGGTAGGAGAGACCCAGTACTTC.

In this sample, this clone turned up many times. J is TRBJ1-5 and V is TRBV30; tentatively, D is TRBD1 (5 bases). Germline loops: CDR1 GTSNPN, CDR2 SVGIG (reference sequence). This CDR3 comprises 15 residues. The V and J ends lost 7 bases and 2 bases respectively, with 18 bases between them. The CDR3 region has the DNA TGTGCCTCGAGCGGGACCGTAGTGGGCAATCAGCCCCAGCATTTT. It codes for CASSGTVVGNQPQHF.

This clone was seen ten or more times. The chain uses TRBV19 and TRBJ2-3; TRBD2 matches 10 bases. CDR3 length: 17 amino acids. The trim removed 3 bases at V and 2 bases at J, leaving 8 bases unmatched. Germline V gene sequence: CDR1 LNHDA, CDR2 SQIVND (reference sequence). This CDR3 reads CASSIRQLAGPTDTQYF. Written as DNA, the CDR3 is TGTGCCAGTAGTATCCGCCAACTAGCGGGACCCACAGATACGCAGTATTTT.

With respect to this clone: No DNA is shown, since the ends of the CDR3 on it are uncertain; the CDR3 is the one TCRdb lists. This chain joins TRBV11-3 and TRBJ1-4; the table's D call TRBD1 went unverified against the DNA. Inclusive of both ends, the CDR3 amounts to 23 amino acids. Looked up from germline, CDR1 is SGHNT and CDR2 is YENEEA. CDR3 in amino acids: CASSLGGYEQYFGPGSMGEKLFF.

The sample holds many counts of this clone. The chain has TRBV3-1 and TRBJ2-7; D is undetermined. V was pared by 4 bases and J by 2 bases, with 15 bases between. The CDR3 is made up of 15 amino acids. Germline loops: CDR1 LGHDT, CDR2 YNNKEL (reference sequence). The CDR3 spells CASSPRLTSAYEQYF. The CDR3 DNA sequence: TGTGCCAGCAGCCCCCGCCTGACGTCAGCCTACGAGCAGTACTTC.

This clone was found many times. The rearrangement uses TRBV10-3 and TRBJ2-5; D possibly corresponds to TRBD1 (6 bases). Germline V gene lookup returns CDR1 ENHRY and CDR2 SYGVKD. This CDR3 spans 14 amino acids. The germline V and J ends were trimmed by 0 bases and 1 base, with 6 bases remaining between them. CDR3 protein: CAISESGAQETQYF. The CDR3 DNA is TGTGCCATCAGTGAGTCGGGGGCCCAAGAGACCCAGTACTTC.

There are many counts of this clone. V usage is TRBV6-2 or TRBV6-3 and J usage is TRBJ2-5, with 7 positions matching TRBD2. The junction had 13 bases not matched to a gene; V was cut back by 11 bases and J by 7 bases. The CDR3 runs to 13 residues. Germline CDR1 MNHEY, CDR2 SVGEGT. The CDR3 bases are TGTGCCTCGGGGGGAGCCGGGTTCGGGACCCAGTACTTC. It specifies CASGGAGFGTQYF.

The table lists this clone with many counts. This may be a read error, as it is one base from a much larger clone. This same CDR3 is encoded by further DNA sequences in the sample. This chain's CDR3 is CASSPRALPDEQFF. The CDR3, as DNA: TGTGCCAGCAGCCCACGGGCCTTACCCGATGAGCAGTTCTTC. V usage is TRBV9 and J usage is TRBJ2-1; D remains ambiguous. V lost 4 bases to trimming and J lost 8 bases, with 16 bases between them. The length of the CDR3 is 14 residues. Germline values: CDR1 SGDLS, CDR2 YYNGEE.